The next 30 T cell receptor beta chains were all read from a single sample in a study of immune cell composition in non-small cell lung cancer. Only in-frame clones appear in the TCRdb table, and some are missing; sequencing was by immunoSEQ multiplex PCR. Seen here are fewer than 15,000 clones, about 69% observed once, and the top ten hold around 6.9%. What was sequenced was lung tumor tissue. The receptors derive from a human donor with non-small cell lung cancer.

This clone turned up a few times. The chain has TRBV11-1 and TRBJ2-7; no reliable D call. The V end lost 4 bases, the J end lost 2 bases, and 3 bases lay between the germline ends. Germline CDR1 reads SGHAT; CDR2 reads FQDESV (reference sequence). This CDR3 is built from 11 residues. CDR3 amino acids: CASSSTYEQYF. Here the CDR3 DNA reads TGTGCCAGCAGCTCTACCTACGAGCAGTACTTC.

This CDR3 is CASSQADLSYNEQFF. CDR3 nucleotides: TGCGCCAGCAGTCAAGCGGACCTCTCCTACAATGAGCAGTTCTTC. This chain joins TRBV10-2 and TRBJ2-1, with a weak D call TRBD2 (5 bases). Per the germline V gene, CDR1 is WSHSY and CDR2 is SAAADI. Trimming shortened V by 5 bases and J by 0 bases, and 11 bases separated the two germline ends. The CDR3 sequence is 15 residues long.

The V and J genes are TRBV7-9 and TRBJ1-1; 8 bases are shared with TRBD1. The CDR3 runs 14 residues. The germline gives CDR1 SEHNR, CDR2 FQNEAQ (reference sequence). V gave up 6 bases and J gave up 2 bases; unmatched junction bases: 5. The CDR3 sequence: CASRTGTGNTEAFF. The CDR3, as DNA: TGTGCCAGCAGAACCGGGACAGGAAACACTGAAGCTTTCTTT.

In nucleotides, the CDR3 is TGTGCCATCAGTGATGACAGGGGAGCAAACACCATATATTTT. Its protein product is CAISDDRGANTIYF. The genes are TRBV10-3 and TRBJ1-3, with 8 bases matching TRBD1. CDR3 length: 14 amino acids. The J segment lost 6 bases and the V segment lost 3 bases, leaving 4 bases of the junction unmatched. From germline, CDR1 is ENHRY and CDR2 SYGVKD.

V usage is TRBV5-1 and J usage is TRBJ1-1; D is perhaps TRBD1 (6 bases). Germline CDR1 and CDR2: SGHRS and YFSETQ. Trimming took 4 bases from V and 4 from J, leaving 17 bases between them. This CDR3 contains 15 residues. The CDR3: CASSGREGGRTEAFF. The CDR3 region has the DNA TGCGCCAGCAGCGGGAGGGAGGGGGGGCGCACTGAAGCTTTCTTT.

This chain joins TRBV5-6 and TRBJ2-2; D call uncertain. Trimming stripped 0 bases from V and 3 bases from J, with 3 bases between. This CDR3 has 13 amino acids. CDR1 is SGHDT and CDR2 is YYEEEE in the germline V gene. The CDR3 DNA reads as TGTGCCAGCAGCTTGGTATACACCGGGGAGCTGTTTTTT. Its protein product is CASSLVYTGELFF.

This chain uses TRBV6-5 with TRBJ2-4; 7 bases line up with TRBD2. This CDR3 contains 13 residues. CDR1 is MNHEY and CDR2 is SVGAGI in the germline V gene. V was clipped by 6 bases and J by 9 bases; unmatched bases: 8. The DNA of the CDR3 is TGTGCCAGCAGGAGGGTGGGAGGGAGCATTCAGTACTTC. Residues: CASRRVGGSIQYF.

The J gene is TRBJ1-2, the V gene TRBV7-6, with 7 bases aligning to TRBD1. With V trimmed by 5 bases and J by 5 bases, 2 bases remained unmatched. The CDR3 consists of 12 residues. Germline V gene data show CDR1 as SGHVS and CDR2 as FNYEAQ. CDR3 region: CASSQQGYGYTF. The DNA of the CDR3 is TGTGCCAGCAGCCAACAGGGGTATGGCTACACCTTC.

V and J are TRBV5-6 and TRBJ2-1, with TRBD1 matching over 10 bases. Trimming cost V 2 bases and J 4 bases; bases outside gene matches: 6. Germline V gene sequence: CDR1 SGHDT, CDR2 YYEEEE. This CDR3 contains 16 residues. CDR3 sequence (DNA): TGTGCCAGCAGCTTTTCCGGGACAGGGGAGTACAATGAGCAGTTCTTC. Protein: CASSFSGTGEYNEQFF.

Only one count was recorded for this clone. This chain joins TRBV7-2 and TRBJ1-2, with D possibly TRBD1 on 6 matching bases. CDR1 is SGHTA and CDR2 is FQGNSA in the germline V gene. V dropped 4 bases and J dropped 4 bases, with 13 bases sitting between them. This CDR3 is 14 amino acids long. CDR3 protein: CASSSAVQGYGYTF. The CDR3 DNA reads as TGTGCCAGCAGCTCCGCGGTACAGGGCTATGGCTACACCTTC.

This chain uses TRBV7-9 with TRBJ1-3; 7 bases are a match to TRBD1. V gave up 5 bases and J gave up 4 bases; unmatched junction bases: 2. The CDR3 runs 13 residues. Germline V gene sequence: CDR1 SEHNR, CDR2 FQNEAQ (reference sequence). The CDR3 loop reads CASSPGQGNTIYF. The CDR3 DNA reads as TGTGCCAGCAGCCCGGGACAGGGAAACACCATATATTTT. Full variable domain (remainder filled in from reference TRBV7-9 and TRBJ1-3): DTGVSQNPRHKITKRGQNVTFRCDPISEHNRLYWYRQTLGQGPEFLTYFQNEAQLEKSRLLSDRFSAERPKGSFSTLEIQRTEQGDSAMYLCASSPGQGNTIYFGEGSWLTVV.

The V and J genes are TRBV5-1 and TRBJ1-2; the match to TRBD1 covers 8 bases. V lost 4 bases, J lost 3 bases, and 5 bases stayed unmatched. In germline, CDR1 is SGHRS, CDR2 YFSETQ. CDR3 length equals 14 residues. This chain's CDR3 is CASSVSTGDYGYTF. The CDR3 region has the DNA TGCGCCAGCAGCGTATCGACAGGGGACTATGGCTACACCTTC.

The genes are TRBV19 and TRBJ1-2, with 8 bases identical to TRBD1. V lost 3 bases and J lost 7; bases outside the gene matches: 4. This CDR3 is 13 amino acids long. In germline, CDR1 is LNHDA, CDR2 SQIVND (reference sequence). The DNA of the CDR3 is TGTGCCAGTAGTATCTACAGGGGGTTTGGCTACACCTTC. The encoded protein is CASSIYRGFGYTF.

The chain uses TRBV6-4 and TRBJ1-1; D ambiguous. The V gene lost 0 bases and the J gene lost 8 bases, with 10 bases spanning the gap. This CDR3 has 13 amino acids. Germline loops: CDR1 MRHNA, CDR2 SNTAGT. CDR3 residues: CASSDSPLTEAFF. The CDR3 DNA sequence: TGTGCCAGCAGTGACTCGCCGCTCACAGAAGCTTTCTTT.

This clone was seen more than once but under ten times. CDR3: CASSNSLSYGYTF. CDR3 sequence (DNA): TGTGCCAGCAGTAACTCTCTTAGCTATGGCTACACCTTC. The chain carries TRBV7-3 and TRBJ1-2; D gene uncertain. The CDR3 spans 13 residues. The germline CDR1 and CDR2 sequences are SGHTA and FQGTGA. Deletions cut 6 bases from V and 4 bases from J, with 12 bases between.

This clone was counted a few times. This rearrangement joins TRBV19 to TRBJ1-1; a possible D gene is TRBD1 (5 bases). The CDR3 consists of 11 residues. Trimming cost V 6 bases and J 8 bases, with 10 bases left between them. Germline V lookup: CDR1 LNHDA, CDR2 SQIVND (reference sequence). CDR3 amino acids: CASSLREEAFF. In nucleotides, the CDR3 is TGTGCCAGTAGCCTCAGGGAAGAAGCTTTCTTT. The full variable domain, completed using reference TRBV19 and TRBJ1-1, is DGGITQSPKYLFRKEGQNVTLSCEQNLNHDAMYWYRQDPGQGLRLIYYSQIVNDFQKGDIAEGYSVSREKKESFPLTVTSAQKNPTAFYLCASSLREEAFFGQGTRLTVV.

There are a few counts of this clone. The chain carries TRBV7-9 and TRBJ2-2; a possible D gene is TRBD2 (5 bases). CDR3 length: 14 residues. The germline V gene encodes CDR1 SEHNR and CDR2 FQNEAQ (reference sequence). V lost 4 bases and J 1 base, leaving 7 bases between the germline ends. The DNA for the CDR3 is TGTGCCAGCAGCTCCGGACTGAACACCGGGGAGCTGTTTTTT. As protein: CASSSGLNTGELFF. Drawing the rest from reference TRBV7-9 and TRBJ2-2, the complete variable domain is DTGVSQNPRHKITKRGQNVTFRCDPISEHNRLYWYRQTLGQGPEFLTYFQNEAQLEKSRLLSDRFSAERPKGSFSTLEIQRTEQGDSAMYLCASSSGLNTGELFFGEGSRLTVL.

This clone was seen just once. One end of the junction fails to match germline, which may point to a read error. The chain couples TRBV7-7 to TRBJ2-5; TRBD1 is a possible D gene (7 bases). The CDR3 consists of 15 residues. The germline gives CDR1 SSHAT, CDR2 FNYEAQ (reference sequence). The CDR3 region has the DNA TGTGCTAGCAGCGCCGGGACAGCTGGGGGGGAGACCCAGTACTTC. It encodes CASSAGTAGGETQYF.

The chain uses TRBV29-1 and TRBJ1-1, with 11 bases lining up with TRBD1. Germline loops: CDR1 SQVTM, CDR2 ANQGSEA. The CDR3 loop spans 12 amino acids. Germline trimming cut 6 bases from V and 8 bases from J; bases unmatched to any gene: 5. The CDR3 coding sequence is TGCAGCGTGGGACAGGGGGAGGTGGAAGCTTTCTTT. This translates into CSVGQGEVEAFF.

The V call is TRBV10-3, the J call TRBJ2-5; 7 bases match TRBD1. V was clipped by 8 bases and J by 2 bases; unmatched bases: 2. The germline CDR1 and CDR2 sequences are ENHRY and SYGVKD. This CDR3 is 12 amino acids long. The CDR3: CAIGTVQETQYF. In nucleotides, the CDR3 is TGTGCCATCGGGACAGTACAAGAGACCCAGTACTTC.

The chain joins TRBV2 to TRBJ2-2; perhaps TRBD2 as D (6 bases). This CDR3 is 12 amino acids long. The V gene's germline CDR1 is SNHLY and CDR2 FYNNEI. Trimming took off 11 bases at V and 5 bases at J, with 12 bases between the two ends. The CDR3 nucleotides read TGTGCCCCGGGGGTTAAGACCGGGGAGCTGTTTTTT. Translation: CAPGVKTGELFF.

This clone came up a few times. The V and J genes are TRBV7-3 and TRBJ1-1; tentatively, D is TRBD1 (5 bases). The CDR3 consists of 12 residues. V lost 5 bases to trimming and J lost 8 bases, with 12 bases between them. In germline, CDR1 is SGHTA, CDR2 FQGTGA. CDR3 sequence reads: CASSRRRGEAFF. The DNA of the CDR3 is TGTGCCAGCAGCCGACGACGGGGGGAAGCTTTCTTT.

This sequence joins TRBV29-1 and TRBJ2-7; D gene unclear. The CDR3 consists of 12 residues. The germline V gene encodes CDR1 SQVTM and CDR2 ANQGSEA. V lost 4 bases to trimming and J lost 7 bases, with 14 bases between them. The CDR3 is CSVVDPPLEQYF. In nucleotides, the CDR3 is TGCAGCGTTGTAGATCCCCCCCTTGAGCAGTACTTC.

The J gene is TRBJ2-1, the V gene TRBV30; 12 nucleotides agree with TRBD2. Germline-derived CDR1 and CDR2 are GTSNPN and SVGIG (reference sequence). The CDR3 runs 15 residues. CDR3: CAGRLAGGSRNEQFF. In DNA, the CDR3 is TGTGCGGGGCGGCTAGCGGGGGGGAGCCGCAATGAGCAGTTCTTC.

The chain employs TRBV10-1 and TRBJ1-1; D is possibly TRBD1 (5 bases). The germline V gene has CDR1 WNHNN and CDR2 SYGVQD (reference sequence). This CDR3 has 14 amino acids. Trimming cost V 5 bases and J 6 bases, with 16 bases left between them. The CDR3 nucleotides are TGCGCCAGCAGTAAACTACGGGGGACGGCTGAAGCTTTCTTT. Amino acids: CASSKLRGTAEAFF.

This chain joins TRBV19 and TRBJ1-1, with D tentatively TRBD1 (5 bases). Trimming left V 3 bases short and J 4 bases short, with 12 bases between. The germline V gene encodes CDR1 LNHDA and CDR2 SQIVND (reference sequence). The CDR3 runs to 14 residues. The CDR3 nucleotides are TGTGCCAGTAGTATTTTTCAGGGCGGCACTGAAGCTTTCTTT. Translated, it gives CASSIFQGGTEAFF.

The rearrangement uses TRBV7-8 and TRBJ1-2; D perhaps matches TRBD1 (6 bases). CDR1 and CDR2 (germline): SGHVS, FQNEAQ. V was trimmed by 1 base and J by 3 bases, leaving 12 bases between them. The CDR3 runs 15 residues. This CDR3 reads CASSLVARGDYGYTF. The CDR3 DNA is TGTGCCAGCAGCTTAGTAGCCAGGGGAGACTATGGCTACACCTTC.

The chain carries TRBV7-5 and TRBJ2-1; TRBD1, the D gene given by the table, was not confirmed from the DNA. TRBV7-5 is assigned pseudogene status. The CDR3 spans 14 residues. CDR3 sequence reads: CARSSDRGRNEQFF. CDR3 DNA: TGTGCCAGAAGCTCGGACAGGGGGCGGAATGAGCAGTTCTTC.

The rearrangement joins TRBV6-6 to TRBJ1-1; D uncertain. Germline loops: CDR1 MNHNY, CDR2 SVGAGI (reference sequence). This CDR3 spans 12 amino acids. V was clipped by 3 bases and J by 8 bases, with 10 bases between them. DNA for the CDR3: TGTGCCAGCAGTTATACCGCGCTCGAAGCTTTCTTT. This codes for CASSYTALEAFF.

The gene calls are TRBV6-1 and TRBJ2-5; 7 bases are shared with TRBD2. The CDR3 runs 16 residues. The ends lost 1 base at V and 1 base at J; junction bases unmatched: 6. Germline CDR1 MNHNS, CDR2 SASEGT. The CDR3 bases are TGTGCCAGCAGTGAAGTTGCAGGCGGGGGCCAAGAGACCCAGTACTTC. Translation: CASSEVAGGGQETQYF.